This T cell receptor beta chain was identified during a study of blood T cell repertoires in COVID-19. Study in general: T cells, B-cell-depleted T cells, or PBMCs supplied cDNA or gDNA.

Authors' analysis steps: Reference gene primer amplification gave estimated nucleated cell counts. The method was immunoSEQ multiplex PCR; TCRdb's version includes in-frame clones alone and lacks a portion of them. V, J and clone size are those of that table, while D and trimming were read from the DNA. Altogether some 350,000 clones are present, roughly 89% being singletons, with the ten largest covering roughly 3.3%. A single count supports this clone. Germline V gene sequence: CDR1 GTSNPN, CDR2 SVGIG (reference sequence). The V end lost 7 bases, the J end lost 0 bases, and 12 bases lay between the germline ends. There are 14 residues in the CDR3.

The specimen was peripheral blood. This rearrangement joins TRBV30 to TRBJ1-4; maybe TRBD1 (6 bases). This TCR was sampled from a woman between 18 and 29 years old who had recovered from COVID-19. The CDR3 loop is CALNRVSTNEKLFF. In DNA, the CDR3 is TGTGCCTTAAACAGGGTTTCAACTAATGAAAAACTGTTTTTT.